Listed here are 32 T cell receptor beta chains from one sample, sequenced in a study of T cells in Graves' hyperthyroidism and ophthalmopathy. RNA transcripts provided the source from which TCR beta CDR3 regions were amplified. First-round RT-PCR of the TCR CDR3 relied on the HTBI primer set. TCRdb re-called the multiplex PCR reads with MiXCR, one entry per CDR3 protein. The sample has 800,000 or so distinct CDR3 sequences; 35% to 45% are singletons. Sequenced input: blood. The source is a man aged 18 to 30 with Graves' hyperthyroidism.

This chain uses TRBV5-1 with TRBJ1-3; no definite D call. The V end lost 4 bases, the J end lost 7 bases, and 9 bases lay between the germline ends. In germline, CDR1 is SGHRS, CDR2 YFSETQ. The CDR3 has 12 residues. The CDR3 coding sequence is TGCGCCAGCAGCCACGACTTTAACACCATATATTTT. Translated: CASSHDFNTIYF.

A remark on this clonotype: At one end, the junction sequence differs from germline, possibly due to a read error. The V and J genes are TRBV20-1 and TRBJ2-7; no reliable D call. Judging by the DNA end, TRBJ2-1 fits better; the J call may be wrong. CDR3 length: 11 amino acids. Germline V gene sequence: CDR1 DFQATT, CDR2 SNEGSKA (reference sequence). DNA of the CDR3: TGCAGCGCTAGGCCATCCGCCGAGCAGTTCTTC. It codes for CSARPSAEQFF.

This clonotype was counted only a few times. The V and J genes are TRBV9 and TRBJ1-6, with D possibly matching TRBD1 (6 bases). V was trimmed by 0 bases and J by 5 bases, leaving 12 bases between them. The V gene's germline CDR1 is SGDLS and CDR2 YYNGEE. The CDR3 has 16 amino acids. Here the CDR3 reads CASSVGVTGNNSPLHF. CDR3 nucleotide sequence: TGTGCCAGCAGCGTAGGGGTGACAGGTAATAATTCACCCCTCCACTTT.

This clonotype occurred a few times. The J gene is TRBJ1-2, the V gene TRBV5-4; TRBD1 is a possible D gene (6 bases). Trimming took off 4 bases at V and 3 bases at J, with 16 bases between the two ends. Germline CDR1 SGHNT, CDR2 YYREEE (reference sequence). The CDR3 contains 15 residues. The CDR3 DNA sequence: TGTGCCAGCAGCGTAGTCAGGGGCGTCGACTATGGCTACACCTTC. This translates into CASSVVRGVDYGYTF.

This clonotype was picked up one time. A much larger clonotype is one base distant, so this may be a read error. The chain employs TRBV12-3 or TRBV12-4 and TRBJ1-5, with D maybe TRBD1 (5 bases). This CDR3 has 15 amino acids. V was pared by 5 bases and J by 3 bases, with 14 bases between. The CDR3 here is CASSARGPINQPQHF. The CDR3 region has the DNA TGTGCCAGCAGTGCACGGGGACCCATCAATCAGCCCCAGCATTTT.

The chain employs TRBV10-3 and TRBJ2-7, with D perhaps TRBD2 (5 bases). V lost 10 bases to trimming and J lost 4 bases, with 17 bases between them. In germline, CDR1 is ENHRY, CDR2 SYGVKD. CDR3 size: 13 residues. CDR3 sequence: CASRTARTYEQYF. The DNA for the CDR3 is TGTGCCAGCAGAACGGCCAGGACTTACGAGCAGTACTTC.

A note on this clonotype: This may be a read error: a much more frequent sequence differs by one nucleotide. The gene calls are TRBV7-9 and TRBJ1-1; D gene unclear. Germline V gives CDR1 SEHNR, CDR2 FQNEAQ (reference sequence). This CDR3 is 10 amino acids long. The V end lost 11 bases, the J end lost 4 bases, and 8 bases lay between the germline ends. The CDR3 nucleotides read TGTGCCGGCGGGGTCACTGAAGCTTTCTTT. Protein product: CAGGVTEAFF.

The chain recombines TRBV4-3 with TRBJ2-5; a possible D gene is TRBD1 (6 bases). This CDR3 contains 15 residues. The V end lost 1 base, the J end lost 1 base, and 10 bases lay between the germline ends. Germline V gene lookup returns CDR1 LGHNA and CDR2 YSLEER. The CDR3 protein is CASSQVGTTQETQYF. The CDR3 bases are TGCGCCAGCAGCCAAGTAGGGACAACCCAAGAGACCCAGTACTTC.

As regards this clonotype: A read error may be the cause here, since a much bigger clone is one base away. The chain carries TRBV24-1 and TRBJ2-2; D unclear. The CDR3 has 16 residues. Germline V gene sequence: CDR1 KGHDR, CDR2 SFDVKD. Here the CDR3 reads CATSEGADSNTEELFF. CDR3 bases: TGTGCCACCAGTGAGGGTGCGGATTCGAACACCGAGGAGCTGTTTTTT.

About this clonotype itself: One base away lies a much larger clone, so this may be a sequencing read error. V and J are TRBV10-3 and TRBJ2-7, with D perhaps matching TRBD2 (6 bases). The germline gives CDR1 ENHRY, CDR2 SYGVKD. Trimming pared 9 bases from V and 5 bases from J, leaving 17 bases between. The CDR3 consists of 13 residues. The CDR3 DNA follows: TGTGCCATGGGGCCGGGACTCGGCGACGAGCAGTACTTC. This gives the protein CAMGPGLGDEQYF.

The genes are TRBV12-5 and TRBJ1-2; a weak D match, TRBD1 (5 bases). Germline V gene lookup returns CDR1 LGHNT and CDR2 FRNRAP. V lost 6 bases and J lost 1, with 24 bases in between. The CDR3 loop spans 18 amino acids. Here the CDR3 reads CASGFQTGAREVNYGYTF. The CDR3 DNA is TGTGCTAGTGGCTTCCAAACAGGCGCGCGTGAAGTTAACTATGGCTACACCTTC.

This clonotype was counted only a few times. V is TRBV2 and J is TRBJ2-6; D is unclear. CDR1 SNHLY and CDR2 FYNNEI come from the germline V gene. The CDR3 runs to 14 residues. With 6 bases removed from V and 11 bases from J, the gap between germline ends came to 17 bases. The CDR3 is CASSSSLEPYVLTF. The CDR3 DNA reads TGTGCCAGCAGCTCCTCTCTTGAACCCTACGTCCTGACTTTC.

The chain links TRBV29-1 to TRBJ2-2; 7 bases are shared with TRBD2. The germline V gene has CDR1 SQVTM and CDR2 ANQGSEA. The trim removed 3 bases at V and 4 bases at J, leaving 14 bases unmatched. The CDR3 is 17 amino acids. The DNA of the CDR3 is TGCAGCGTTGAGACTAGCAGGTCCCACATCGCCACCGGGGAGCTGTTTTTT. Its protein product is CSVETSRSHIATGELFF.

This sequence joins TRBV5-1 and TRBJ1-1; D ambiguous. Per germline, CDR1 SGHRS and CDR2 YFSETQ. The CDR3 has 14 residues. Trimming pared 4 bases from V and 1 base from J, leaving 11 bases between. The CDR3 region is CASSTAPPNTEAFF. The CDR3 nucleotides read TGCGCCAGCAGCACCGCCCCCCCGAACACTGAAGCTTTCTTT.

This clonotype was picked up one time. The CDR3 DNA sequence: TGCAGCGCGGGACCGACGAACACCATATATTTT. This encodes CSAGPTNTIYF. This chain uses TRBV29-1 with TRBJ1-3; D possibly corresponds to TRBD1 (5 bases). The CDR3 is 11 amino acids. Germline V gene sequence: CDR1 SQVTM, CDR2 ANQGSEA. Between the trimmed V and J ends, which lost 7 bases and 7 bases, there was a span of 11 bases.

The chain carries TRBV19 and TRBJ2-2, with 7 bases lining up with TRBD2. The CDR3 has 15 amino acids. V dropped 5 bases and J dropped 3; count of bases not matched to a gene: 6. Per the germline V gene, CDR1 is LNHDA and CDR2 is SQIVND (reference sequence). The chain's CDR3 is CASSFGGTHTGELFF. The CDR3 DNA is TGTGCCAGTAGTTTCGGGGGGACCCACACCGGGGAGCTGTTTTTT.

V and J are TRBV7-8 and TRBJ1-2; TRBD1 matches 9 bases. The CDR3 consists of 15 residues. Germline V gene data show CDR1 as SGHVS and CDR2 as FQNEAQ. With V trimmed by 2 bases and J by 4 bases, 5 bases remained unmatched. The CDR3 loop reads CASSLPQTGGYGYTF. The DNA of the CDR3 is TGTGCCAGCAGCTTACCTCAGACAGGGGGCTATGGCTACACCTTC.

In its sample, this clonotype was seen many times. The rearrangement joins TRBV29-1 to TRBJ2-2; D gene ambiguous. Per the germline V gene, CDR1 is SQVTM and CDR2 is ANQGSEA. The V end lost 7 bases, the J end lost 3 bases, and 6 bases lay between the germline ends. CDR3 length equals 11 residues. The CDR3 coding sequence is TGCAGCGGCGAGGACACCGGGGAGCTGTTTTTT. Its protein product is CSGEDTGELFF.

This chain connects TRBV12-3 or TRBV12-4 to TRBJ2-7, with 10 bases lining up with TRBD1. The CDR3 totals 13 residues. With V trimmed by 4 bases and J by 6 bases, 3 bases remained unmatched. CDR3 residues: CASSSDRGLEQYF. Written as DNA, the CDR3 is TGTGCCAGCAGTTCCGACAGGGGGCTCGAGCAGTACTTC.

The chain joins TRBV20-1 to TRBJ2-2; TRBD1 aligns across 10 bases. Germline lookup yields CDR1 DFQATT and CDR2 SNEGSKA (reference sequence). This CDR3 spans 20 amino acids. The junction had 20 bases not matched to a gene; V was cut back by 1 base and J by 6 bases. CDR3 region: CSARVLTSLTGGAEAGELFF. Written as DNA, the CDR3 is TGCAGTGCTAGAGTCCTAACATCGTTGACAGGGGGCGCGGAGGCCGGGGAGCTGTTTTTT.

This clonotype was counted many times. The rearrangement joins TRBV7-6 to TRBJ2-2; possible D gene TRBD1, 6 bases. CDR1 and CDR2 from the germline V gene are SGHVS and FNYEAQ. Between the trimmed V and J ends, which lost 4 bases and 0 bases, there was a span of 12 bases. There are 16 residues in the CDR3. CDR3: CASSSQGSTNTGELFF. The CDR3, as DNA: TGTGCCAGCAGCTCCCAGGGGAGCACGAACACCGGGGAGCTGTTTTTT.

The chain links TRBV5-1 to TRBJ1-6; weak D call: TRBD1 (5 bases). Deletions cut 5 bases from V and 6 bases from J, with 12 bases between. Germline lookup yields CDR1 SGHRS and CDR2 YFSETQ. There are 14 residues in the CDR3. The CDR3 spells CASSNDGGNSPLHF. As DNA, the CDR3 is TGCGCCAGCAGTAATGACGGGGGTAATTCACCCCTCCACTTT.

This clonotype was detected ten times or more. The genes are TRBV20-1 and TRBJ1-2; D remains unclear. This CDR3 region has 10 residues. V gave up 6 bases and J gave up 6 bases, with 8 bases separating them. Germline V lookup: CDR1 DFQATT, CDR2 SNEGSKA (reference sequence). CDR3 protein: CSADYHGYTF. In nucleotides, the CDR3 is TGCAGTGCCGACTATCATGGCTACACCTTC.

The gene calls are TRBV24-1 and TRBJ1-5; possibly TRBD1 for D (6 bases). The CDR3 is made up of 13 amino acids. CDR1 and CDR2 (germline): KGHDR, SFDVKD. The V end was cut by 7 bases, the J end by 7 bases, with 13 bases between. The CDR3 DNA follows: TGTGCCACCAGCACACCTACAGGGCAGCCCCAGCATTTT. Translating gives CATSTPTGQPQHF.

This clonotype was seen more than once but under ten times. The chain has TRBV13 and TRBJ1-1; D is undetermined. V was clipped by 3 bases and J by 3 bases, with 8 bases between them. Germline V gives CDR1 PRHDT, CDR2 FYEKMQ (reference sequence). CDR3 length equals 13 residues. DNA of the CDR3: TGTGCCAGCAGCTTCTTAGTGGACACTGAAGCTTTCTTT. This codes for CASSFLVDTEAFF.

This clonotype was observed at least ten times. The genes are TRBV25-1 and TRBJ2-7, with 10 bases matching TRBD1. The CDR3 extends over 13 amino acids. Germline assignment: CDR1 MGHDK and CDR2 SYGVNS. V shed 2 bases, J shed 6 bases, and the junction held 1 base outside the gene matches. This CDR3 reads CASSEGTGAEQYF. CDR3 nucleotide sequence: TGTGCCAGCAGTGAAGGGACAGGGGCCGAGCAGTACTTC.

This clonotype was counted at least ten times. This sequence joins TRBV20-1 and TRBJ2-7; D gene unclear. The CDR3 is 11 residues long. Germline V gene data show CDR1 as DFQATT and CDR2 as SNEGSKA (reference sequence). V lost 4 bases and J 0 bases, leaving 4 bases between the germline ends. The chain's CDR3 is CSAKSSYEQYF. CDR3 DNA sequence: TGCAGTGCTAAGAGCTCCTACGAGCAGTACTTC.

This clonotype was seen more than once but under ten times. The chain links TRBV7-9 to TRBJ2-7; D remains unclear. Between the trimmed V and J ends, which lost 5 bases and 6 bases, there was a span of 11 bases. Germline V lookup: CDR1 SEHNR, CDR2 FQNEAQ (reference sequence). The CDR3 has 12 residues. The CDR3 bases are TGTGCCAGCAGCAGCCGTCGAGGCGAGCAGTACTTC. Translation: CASSSRRGEQYF.

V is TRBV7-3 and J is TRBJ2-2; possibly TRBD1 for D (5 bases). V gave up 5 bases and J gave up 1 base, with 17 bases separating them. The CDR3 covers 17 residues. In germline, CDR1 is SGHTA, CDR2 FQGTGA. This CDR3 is CASSLGATPLNTGELFF. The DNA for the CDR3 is TGTGCCAGCAGCCTAGGGGCTACCCCTTTGAACACCGGGGAGCTGTTTTTT. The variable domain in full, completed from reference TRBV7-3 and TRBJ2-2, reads GAGVSQTPSNKVTEKGKYVELRCDPISGHTALYWYRQSLGQGPEFLIYFQGTGAADDSGLPNDRFFAVRPEGSVSTLKIQRTERGDSAVYLCASSLGATPLNTGELFFGEGSRLTVL.

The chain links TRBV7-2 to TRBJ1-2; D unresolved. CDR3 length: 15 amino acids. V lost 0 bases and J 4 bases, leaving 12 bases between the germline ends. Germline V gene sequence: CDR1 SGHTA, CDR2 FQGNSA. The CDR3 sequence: CASSLAWGDGYGYTF. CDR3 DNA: TGTGCCAGCAGCTTAGCGTGGGGAGACGGCTATGGCTACACCTTC.

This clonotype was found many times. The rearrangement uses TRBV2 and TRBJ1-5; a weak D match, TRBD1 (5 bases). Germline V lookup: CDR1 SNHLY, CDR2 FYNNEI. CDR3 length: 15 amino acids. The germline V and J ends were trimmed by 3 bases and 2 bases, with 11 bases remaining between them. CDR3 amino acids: CASSEWEGGNQPQHF. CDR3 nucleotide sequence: TGTGCCAGCAGTGAGTGGGAAGGGGGCAATCAGCCCCAGCATTTT.

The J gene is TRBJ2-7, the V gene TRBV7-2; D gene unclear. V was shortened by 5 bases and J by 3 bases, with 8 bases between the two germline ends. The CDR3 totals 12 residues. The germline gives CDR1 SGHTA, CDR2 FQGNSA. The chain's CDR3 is CASSVHIYEQYF. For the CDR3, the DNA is TGTGCCAGCAGCGTTCACATCTACGAGCAGTACTTC. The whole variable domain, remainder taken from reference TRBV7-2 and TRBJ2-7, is GAGVSQSPSNKVTEKGKDVELRCDPISGHTALYWYRQSLGQGLEFLIYFQGNSAPDKSGLPSDRFSAERTGGSVSTLTIQRTQQEDSAVYLCASSVHIYEQYFGPGTRLTVT.